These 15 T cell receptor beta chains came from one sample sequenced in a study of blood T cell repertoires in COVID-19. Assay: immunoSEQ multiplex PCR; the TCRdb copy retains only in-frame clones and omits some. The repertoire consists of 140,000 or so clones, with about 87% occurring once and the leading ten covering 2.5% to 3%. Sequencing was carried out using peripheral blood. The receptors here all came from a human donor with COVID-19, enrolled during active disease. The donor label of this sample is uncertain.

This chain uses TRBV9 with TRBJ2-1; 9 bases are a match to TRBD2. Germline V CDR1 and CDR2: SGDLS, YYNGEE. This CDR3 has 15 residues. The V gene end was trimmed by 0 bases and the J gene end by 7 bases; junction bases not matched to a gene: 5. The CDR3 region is CASSVEGGGANEQFF. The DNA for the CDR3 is TGTGCCAGCAGCGTAGAAGGCGGGGGGGCTAATGAGCAGTTCTTC.

CDR3: CASSYYPDREQYF. In nucleotides, the CDR3 is TGTGCCAGCAGTTATTACCCGGACAGGGAGCAGTACTTC. The gene calls are TRBV6-2 or TRBV6-3 and TRBJ2-7; TRBD1 agrees at 7 bases. Germline V gene data show CDR1 as MNHEY and CDR2 as SVGEGT. This CDR3 is built from 13 residues. Trimming took 3 bases from V and 7 from J; bases not matched to a gene: 6.

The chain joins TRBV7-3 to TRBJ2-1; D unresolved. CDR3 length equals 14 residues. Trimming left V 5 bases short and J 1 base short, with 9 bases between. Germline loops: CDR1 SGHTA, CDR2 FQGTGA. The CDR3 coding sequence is TGTGCCAGCAGCCAAGCAGGTTCCTACAATGAGCAGTTCTTC. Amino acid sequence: CASSQAGSYNEQFF.

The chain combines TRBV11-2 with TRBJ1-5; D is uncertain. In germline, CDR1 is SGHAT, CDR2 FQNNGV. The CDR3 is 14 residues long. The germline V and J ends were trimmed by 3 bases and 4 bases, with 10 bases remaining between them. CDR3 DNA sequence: TGTGCCAGCAGCTTTGATCGGGTAAATCAGCCCCAGCATTTT. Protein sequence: CASSFDRVNQPQHF. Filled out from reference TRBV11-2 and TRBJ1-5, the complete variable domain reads EAGVAQSPRYKIIEKRQSVAFWCNPISGHATLYWYQQILGQGPKLLIQFQNNGVVDDSQLPKDRFSAERLKGVDSTLKIQPAKLEDSAVYLCASSFDRVNQPQHFGDGTRLSIL.

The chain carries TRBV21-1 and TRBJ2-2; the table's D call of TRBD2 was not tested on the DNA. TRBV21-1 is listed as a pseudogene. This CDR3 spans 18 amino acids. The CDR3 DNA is TGTGCCAGCAGCAAAGGGACTGACAGCGGGAGGGCCTCCGGGGAGCTGTTTTTT. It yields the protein CASSKGTDSGRASGELFF.

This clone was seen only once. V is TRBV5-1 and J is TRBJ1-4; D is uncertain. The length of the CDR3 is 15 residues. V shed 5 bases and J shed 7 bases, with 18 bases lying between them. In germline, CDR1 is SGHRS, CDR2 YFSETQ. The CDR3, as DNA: TGCGCCAGCAGTAGACGGGAATACGGCCCTGAAAAACTGTTTTTT. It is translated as CASSRREYGPEKLFF.

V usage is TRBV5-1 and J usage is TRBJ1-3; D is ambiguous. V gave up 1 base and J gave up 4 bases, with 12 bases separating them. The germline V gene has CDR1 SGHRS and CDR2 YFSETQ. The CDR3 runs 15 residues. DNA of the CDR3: TGCGCCAGCAGCTTGTCGTGGCGGCTCGGAAACACCATATATTTT. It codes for CASSLSWRLGNTIYF.

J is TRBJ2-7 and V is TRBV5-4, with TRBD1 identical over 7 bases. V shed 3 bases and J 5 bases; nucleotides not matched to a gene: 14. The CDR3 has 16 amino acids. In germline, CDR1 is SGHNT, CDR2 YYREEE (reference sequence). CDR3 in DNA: TGTGCCAGCAGCTCCGCCCGGAGTACAGGGGTCCACGAGCAGTACTTC. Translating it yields CASSSARSTGVHEQYF.

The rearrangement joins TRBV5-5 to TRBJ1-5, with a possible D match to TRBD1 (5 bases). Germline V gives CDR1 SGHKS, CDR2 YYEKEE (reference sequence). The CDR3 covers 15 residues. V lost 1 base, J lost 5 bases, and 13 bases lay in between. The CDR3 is CASSLSDSPYQPQHF. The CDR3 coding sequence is TGTGCCAGCAGCTTGAGTGACAGTCCCTATCAGCCCCAGCATTTT. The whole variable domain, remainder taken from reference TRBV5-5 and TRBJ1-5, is DAGVTQSPTHLIKTRGQQVTLRCSPISGHKSVSWYQQVLGQGPQFIFQYYEKEERGRGNFPDRFSARQFPNYSSELNVNALLLGDSALYLCASSLSDSPYQPQHFGDGTRLSIL.

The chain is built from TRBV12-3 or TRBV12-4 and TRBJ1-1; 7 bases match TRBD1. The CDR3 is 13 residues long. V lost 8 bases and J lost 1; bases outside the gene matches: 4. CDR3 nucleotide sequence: TGTGCCAGCGGACAGGATGCGAACACTGAAGCTTTCTTT. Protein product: CASGQDANTEAFF.

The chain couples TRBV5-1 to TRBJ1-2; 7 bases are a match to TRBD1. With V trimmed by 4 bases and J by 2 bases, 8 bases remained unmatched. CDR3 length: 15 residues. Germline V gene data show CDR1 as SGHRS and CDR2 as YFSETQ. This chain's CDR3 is CASSRDSQGNYGYTF. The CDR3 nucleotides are TGCGCCAGCAGCCGTGACTCACAGGGGAACTATGGCTACACCTTC.

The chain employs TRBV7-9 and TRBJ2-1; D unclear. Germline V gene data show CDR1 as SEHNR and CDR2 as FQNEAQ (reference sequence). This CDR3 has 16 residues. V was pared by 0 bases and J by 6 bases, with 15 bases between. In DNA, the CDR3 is TGTGCCAGCAGCTTAGCGCTTGGGCAGGATAGCAATGAGCAGTTCTTC. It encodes CASSLALGQDSNEQFF.

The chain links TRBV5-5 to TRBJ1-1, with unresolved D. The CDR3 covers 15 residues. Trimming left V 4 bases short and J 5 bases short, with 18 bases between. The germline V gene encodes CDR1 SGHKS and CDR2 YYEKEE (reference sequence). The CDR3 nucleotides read TGTGCCAGCAGCCCCGGGGATAACACGGGGACTGAAGCTTTCTTT. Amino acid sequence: CASSPGDNTGTEAFF.

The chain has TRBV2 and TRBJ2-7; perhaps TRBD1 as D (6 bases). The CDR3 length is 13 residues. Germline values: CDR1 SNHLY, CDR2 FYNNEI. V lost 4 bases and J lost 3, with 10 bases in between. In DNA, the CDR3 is TGTGCCAGCAGTGGGCAGGGGATCTACGAGCAGTACTTC. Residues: CASSGQGIYEQYF.

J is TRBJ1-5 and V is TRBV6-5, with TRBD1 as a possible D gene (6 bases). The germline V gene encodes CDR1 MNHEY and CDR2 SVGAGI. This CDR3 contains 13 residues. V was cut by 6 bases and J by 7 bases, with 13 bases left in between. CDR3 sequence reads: CASRPGQQQPQHF. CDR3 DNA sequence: TGTGCCAGCAGACCGGGACAACAACAGCCCCAGCATTTT.